This is a list of T cell receptor beta chains from one sample in a study of T cells in localized non-small cell lung cancer. Sequenced by immunoSEQ multiplex PCR; TCRdb stores in-frame clones only, minus some. The sample yields fewer than 90,000 clones, around four fifths seen once. Here the sequenced sample was peripheral blood, taken before any cancer treatment. The receptors shown here come from a man aged 35-69 years with stage I lung adenocarcinoma. Both conserved end residues are part of each CDR3. Clone size appears in some rows only: once, few, many, or a class for an expanded clone.

>medium-sized|TRBJ1-2|TRBV6-6|11
CASSDYDGYTF
>-|TRBJ2-7|TRBV5-1|15
CASSLGLGQGYEQYF
>-|TRBJ1-2|TRBV27|14
CASSLGKGNYGYTF
>-|TRBJ2-2|TRBV27|15
CASSLEAKNTGELFF
>few|TRBJ1-1|TRBV18|12
CASHAVNTEAFF
>-|TRBJ1-4|TRBV27|15
CASRRGDRDGEKLFF
>-|TRBJ1-1|TRBV10-3|13
CAISEAQSTEAFF
>-|TRBJ1-1|TRBV4-1|16
CASSQASANRNTEAFF
>once|TRBJ1-2|TRBV20-1|11
CSANRGYGYTF
>once|TRBJ1-4|TRBV27|14
CASRPLGANEKLFF
>-|TRBJ1-4|TRBV7-3|10
CASKNEKLFF
>-|TRBJ2-2|TRBV19|18
CASSQRTKGTGRAGELFF
>once|TRBJ1-1|TRBV4-3|14
CASSQATGSTEAFF
>-|TRBJ2-2|TRBV5-1|15
CASSLARGNTGELFF
>-|TRBJ2-5|TRBV29-1|13
CSLRTGGVETQYF
>-|TRBJ2-7|TRBV10-3|20
CAISGLAGGRSVGRTYEQYF
>-|TRBJ2-1|TRBV7-2|13
CASSLVAGESQFF
>-|TRBJ1-5|TRBV19|14
CASSIRTQDQPQHF
>few|TRBJ1-5|TRBV19|15
CATREGGGGKQPQHF
>few|TRBJ1-4|TRBV29-1|13
CSVLDKGGEKLFF